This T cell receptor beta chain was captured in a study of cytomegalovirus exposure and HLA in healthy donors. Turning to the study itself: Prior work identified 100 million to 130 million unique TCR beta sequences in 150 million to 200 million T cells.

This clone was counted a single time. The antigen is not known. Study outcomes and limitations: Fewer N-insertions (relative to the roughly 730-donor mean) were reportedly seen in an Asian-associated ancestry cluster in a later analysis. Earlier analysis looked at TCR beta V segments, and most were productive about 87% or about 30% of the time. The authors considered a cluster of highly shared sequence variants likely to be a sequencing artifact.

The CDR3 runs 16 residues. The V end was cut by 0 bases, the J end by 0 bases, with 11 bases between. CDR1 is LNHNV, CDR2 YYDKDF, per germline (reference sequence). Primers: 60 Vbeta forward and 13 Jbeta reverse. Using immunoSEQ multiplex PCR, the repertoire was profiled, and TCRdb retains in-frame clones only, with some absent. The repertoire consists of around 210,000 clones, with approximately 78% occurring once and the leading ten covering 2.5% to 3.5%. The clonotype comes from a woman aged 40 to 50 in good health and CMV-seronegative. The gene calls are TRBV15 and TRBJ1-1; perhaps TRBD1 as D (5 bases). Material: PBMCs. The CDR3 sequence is CATSRDLTGVNTEAFF. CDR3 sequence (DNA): TGTGCCACCAGCAGAGATCTTACGGGGGTGAACACTGAAGCTTTCTTT.